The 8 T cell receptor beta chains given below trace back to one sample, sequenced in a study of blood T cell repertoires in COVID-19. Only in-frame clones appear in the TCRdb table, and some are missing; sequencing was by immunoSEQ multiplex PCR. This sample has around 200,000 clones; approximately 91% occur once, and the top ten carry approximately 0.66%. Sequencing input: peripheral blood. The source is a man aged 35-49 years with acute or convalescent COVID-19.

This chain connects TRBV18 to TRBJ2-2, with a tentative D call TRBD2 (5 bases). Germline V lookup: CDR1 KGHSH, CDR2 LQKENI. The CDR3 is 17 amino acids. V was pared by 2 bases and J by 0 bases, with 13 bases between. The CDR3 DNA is TGTGCCAGCTCACCAAAATTCGGGGATTCGAACACCGGGGAGCTGTTTTTT. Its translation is CASSPKFGDSNTGELFF. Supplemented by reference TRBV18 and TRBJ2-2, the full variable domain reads NAGVMQNPRHLVRRRGQEARLRCSPMKGHSHVYWYRQLPEEGLKFMVYLQKENIIDESGMPKERFSAEFPKEGPSILRIQQVVRGDSAAYFCASSPKFGDSNTGELFFGEGSRLTVL.

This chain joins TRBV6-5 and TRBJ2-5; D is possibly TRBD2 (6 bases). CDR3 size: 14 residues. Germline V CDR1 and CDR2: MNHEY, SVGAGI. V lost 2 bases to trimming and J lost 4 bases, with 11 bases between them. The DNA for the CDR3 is TGTGCCAGCAGTTACATTCTGGAGGGAGAGACCCAGTACTTC. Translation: CASSYILEGETQYF.

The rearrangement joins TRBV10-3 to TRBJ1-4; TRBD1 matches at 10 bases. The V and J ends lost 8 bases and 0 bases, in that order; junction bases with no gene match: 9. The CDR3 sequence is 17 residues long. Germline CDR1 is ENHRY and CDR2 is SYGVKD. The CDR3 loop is CAIGGTGVPATNEKLFF. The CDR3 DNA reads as TGTGCCATCGGGGGGACAGGGGTTCCAGCAACTAATGAAAAACTGTTTTTT.

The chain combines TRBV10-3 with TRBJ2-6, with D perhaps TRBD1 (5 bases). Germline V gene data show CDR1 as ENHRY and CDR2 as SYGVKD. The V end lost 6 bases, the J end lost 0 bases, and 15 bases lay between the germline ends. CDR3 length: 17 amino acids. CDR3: CAIRDTRTSSGANVLTF. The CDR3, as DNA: TGTGCCATCAGGGACACCCGGACCTCCTCTGGGGCCAACGTCCTGACTTTC.

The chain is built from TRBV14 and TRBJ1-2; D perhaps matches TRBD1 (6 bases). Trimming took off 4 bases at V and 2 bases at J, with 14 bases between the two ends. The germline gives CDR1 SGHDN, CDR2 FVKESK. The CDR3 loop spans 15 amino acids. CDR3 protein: CASSRQTGVNYGYTF. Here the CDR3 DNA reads TGTGCCAGCAGCCGACAGACAGGAGTAAACTATGGCTACACCTTC.

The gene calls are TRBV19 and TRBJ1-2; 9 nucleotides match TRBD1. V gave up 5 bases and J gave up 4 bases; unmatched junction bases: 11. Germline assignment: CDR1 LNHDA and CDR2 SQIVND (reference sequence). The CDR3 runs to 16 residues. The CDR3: CASSDSGQGFSYGYTF. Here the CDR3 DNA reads TGTGCCAGTAGTGACTCCGGACAGGGGTTTTCCTATGGCTACACCTTC.

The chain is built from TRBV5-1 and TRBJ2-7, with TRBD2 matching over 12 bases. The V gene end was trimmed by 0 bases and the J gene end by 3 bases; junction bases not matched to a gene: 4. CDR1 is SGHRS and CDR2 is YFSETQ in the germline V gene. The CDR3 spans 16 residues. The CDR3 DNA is TGCGCCAGCAGCTTGGCCGAGACTAGCGGGGGCTACGAGCAGTACTTC. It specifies CASSLAETSGGYEQYF.

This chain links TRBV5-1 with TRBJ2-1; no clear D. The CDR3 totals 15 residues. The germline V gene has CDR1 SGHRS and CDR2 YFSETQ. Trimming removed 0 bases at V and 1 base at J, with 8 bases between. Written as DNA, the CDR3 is TGCGCCAGCAGCTTGGACATACGATCCTACAATGAGCAGTTCTTC. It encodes CASSLDIRSYNEQFF.